What follows are 30 T cell receptor beta chains derived from one specimen sequenced in a study of CD8 T cells in ankylosing spondylitis. Overall study findings and caveats: Blood from ankylosing spondylitis patients appeared to carry a characteristic roughly eight-variant TCR beta motif.

What these receptors recognize is not known. TCRdb itself ran the 5' RACE reads through MiXCR, one entry per CDR3 protein. The data show under 950,000 distinct CDR3 sequences, 15% to 20% seen once. The specimen sequenced was blood, either unsorted or a sorted T cell fraction (not recorded which). Receptors originate from a male donor with ankylosing spondylitis.

This clonotype has ten or more counts. The V call is TRBV5-5, the J call TRBJ1-5; tentatively, D is TRBD1 (6 bases). Trimming took 7 bases from V and 3 from J, leaving 8 bases between them. The germline CDR1 and CDR2 sequences are SGHKS and YYEKEE (reference sequence). CDR3 length: 12 amino acids. The CDR3 DNA reads TGTGCCAGCGGGACACTCAATCAGCCCCAGCATTTT. Amino acids: CASGTLNQPQHF.

This clonotype showed up many times. The chain combines TRBV5-1 with TRBJ1-1, with D maybe TRBD1 (5 bases). In germline, CDR1 is SGHRS, CDR2 YFSETQ. The CDR3 length is 15 residues. Between the trimmed V and J ends, which lost 4 bases and 3 bases, there was a span of 16 bases. This chain's CDR3 is CASSPRTGGDTEAFF. DNA of the CDR3: TGCGCCAGCAGCCCGCGAACGGGGGGGGACACTGAAGCTTTCTTT.

The V and J genes are TRBV5-1 and TRBJ2-7; D gene uncertain. Germline CDR1 reads SGHRS; CDR2 reads YFSETQ. Trimming shortened V by 4 bases and J by 0 bases, and 14 bases separated the two germline ends. The length of the CDR3 is 15 residues. The CDR3 nucleotides read TGCGCCAGCAGCCCGGACGGGCAGAGCTCCTACGAGCAGTACTTC. Translated: CASSPDGQSSYEQYF.

This clonotype was seen a single time. The chain combines TRBV5-1 with TRBJ1-2, with 7 bases fitting TRBD1. CDR3 length: 13 residues. Trimming removed 0 bases from V and 8 bases from J; junction bases left unmatched: 4. Germline loops: CDR1 SGHRS, CDR2 YFSETQ. The CDR3 DNA reads TGCGCCAGCAGCTTGGGGGACAGAAGCGGCTACACCTTC. Translation: CASSLGDRSGYTF.

The chain has TRBV7-9 and TRBJ2-5; TRBD1 is a possible D gene (6 bases). From germline, CDR1 is SEHNR and CDR2 FQNEAQ (reference sequence). With 1 base removed from V and 5 bases from J, the gap between germline ends came to 11 bases. This CDR3 has 14 amino acids. CDR3 bases: TGTGCCAGCAGCTTAGACCCAGGGGTGGAGACCCAGTACTTC. As protein: CASSLDPGVETQYF.

This clonotype was seen many times. The genes are TRBV9 and TRBJ2-5; D gene unclear. Germline assignment: CDR1 SGDLS and CDR2 YYNGEE. Trimming pared 3 bases from V and 4 bases from J, leaving 16 bases between. The CDR3 covers 15 residues. CDR3 DNA sequence: TGTGCCAGCAGCGCTAGAGACCAGTGGGGAGAGACCCAGTACTTC. Translated, it gives CASSARDQWGETQYF.

V is TRBV20-1 and J is TRBJ2-2, with 10 nucleotides matching TRBD2. V shed 4 bases and J 0 bases; nucleotides not matched to a gene: 8. Germline values: CDR1 DFQATT, CDR2 SNEGSKA (reference sequence). This CDR3 spans 17 amino acids. The CDR3 DNA reads as TGCAGTGCTAATGACGGACTAGCGGAGACGAACACCGGGGAGCTGTTTTTT. Amino acids: CSANDGLAETNTGELFF.

This clonotype was seen more than once but under ten times. The chain couples TRBV28 to TRBJ2-7; possible D gene TRBD1, 5 bases. CDR3 length: 13 amino acids. Germline CDR1 is MDHEN and CDR2 is SYDVKM. V dropped 2 bases and J dropped 7 bases, with 12 bases sitting between them. Here the CDR3 reads CASSLGAFGEQYF. The CDR3 coding sequence is TGTGCCAGCAGTTTAGGGGCCTTTGGGGAGCAGTACTTC.

A few counts support this clonotype. V gene TRBV27 combines with J gene TRBJ2-1; 8 nucleotides agree with TRBD2. Trimming took 5 bases from V and 8 from J; bases not matched to a gene: 5. The CDR3 consists of 13 residues. Germline CDR1 reads MNHEY; CDR2 reads SMNVEV (reference sequence). This CDR3 is CASSRGGWDEQFF. CDR3 nucleotide sequence: TGTGCCAGCAGTCGGGGGGGGTGGGATGAGCAGTTCTTC.

The chain couples TRBV19 to TRBJ1-5; 7 bases align to TRBD1. V lost 7 bases, J lost 7 bases, and 10 bases stayed unmatched. CDR1 and CDR2 (germline): LNHDA, SQIVND (reference sequence). The CDR3 loop spans 14 amino acids. This CDR3 reads CASTTGYQGQPQHF. DNA for the CDR3: TGTGCCAGTACGACAGGGTACCAAGGACAGCCCCAGCATTTT.

V usage is TRBV3-1 and J usage is TRBJ1-4, with D perhaps TRBD1 (6 bases). The V gene lost 4 bases and the J gene lost 8 bases, with 23 bases spanning the gap. Germline V gene data show CDR1 as LGHDT and CDR2 as YNNKEL (reference sequence). CDR3 length: 17 residues. This CDR3 reads CASSPRDKGLQREKLFF. The CDR3 DNA is TGTGCCAGCAGCCCCCGGGACAAGGGACTTCAGAGAGAAAAACTGTTTTTT.

The rearrangement joins TRBV5-1 to TRBJ2-7, with D possibly TRBD2 on 7 matching bases. Trimming shortened V by 4 bases and J by 0 bases, and 14 bases separated the two germline ends. The CDR3 is 15 amino acids. Germline V lookup: CDR1 SGHRS, CDR2 YFSETQ. The CDR3 sequence: CASSRGGDLSYEQYF. CDR3 bases: TGCGCCAGCAGCCGCGGGGGCGACCTCTCCTACGAGCAGTACTTC.

The V call is TRBV20-1, the J call TRBJ2-2; D is unresolved. This CDR3 spans 13 amino acids. Germline V gives CDR1 DFQATT, CDR2 SNEGSKA (reference sequence). Trimming left V 6 bases short and J 6 bases short, with 14 bases between. This CDR3 is CSALGPPPGELFF. The DNA for the CDR3 is TGCAGTGCCCTAGGGCCCCCTCCCGGGGAGCTGTTTTTT.

This chain connects TRBV19 to TRBJ2-7; 7 bases fit TRBD2. The V segment lost 0 bases and the J segment 2 bases; nucleotides outside the gene matches: 4. Germline V CDR1 and CDR2: LNHDA, SQIVND (reference sequence). The CDR3 has 15 residues. Written as DNA, the CDR3 is TGTGCCAGTAGTATAGAGGCGGGGGAAACCTACGAGCAGTACTTC. Protein product: CASSIEAGETYEQYF.

This chain connects TRBV7-6 to TRBJ2-1; D might be TRBD2 (7 bases). Germline V gene lookup returns CDR1 SGHVS and CDR2 FNYEAQ. Between the trimmed V and J ends, which lost 2 bases and 6 bases, there was a span of 17 bases. This CDR3 is built from 16 residues. The CDR3 DNA sequence: TGTGCCAGCAGCTTAACGTGGGGGGGCCGGGCCAATGAGCAGTTCTTC. Protein product: CASSLTWGGRANEQFF. Full variable domain (outside the CDR3, taken from reference TRBV7-6 and TRBJ2-1): GAGVSQSPRYKVTKRGQDVALRCDPISGHVSLYWYRQALGQGPEFLTYFNYEAQQDKSGLPNDRFSAERPEGSISTLTIQRTEQRDSAMYRCASSLTWGGRANEQFFGPGTRLTVL.

In its sample, this clonotype was seen a few times. The chain joins TRBV29-1 to TRBJ2-7; TRBD1 matches at 9 bases. The V and J ends lost 4 bases and 7 bases, in that order; junction bases with no gene match: 5. The CDR3 length is 12 residues. Germline CDR1 and CDR2: SQVTM and ANQGSEA. CDR3 amino acids: CSVGTGAWEQYF. In nucleotides, the CDR3 is TGCAGCGTTGGGACAGGGGCTTGGGAGCAGTACTTC.

This clonotype came up a few times. The V gene is TRBV18, the J gene TRBJ2-7, with TRBD1 matching over 8 bases. V gave up 5 bases and J gave up 2 bases; unmatched junction bases: 2. CDR3 length: 13 residues. Germline V lookup: CDR1 KGHSH, CDR2 LQKENI. DNA of the CDR3: TGTGCCAGCTCAGTGGGACAGGCCTACGAGCAGTACTTC. Residues: CASSVGQAYEQYF. Based on the CDR3 plus reference TRBV18 and TRBJ2-7, the full variable domain is NAGVMQNPRHLVRRRGQEARLRCSPMKGHSHVYWYRQLPEEGLKFMVYLQKENIIDESGMPKERFSAEFPKEGPSILRIQQVVRGDSAAYFCASSVGQAYEQYFGPGTRLTVT.

Only a few counts were recorded for this clonotype. A junction boundary mismatches the germline segment, possibly from a read error. The chain has TRBV29-1 and TRBJ2-3; 14 positions agree with TRBD2. Per germline, CDR1 SQVTM and CDR2 ANQGSEA. The CDR3 sequence is 18 residues long. In nucleotides, the CDR3 is TGCAGCGTGGAAGCCGCCGGGACTAGCGGGAGTTACACAGATACGCAGTATTTT. This encodes CSVEAAGTSGSYTDTQYF.

This clonotype was observed at least ten times. This chain links TRBV20-1 with TRBJ2-2; D remains unclear. Per the germline V gene, CDR1 is DFQATT and CDR2 is SNEGSKA (reference sequence). Trimming took 7 bases from V and 1 from J, leaving 7 bases between them. The CDR3 consists of 12 residues. CDR3 nucleotides: TGCAGTGTTCGGAGGAACACCGGGGAGCTGTTTTTT. Protein product: CSVRRNTGELFF.

This clonotype has just a few counts. The CDR3 nucleotides are TGTGCCAGCAGTGGAAGACCTTTTACTGAAGCTTTCTTT. This gives the protein CASSGRPFTEAFF. V gene TRBV6-1 combines with J gene TRBJ1-1; D unclear. Germline V gene lookup returns CDR1 MNHNS and CDR2 SASEGT. The CDR3 sequence is 13 residues long. Trimming left V 4 bases short and J 5 bases short, with 11 bases between.

This clonotype was counted between two and nine times. V gene TRBV5-5 combines with J gene TRBJ1-2; TRBD1 matches 7 bases. This CDR3 is 14 amino acids long. Germline V CDR1 and CDR2: SGHKS, YYEKEE (reference sequence). After removal of 0 bases from V and 8 bases from J, the junction contained 7 bases not matched to a gene. The CDR3 DNA reads TGTGCCAGCAGCTTGGAACCCAGGGGGGGCGGCTACACCTTC. Translation: CASSLEPRGGGYTF.

The chain combines TRBV29-1 with TRBJ1-1; TRBD1 might be the D (5 bases). Per the germline V gene, CDR1 is SQVTM and CDR2 is ANQGSEA. Trimming removed 4 bases from V and 0 bases from J, with 18 bases in between. The CDR3 consists of 16 residues. The CDR3 nucleotides read TGCAGCGTTGCCGGGGTCGTGACAGCACTGAACACTGAAGCTTTCTTT. It is translated as CSVAGVVTALNTEAFF.

This chain links TRBV5-1 with TRBJ1-6; D is uncertain. V was clipped by 0 bases and J by 9 bases, with 10 bases between them. CDR1 is SGHRS and CDR2 is YFSETQ in the germline V gene. This CDR3 contains 14 residues. The CDR3 region is CASSLELGGSPLHF. As DNA, the CDR3 is TGCGCCAGCAGCTTGGAGCTGGGCGGTTCACCCCTCCACTTT. The variable domain in full, with the rest retrieved from reference TRBV5-1 and TRBJ1-6, is KAGVTQTPRYLIKTRGQQVTLSCSPISGHRSVSWYQQTPGQGLQFLFEYFSETQRNKGNFPGRFSGRQFSNSRSEMNVSTLELGDSALYLCASSLELGGSPLHFGNGTRLTVT.

V gene TRBV20-1 combines with J gene TRBJ2-3; TRBD2 matches 12 bases. V lost 5 bases, J lost 5 bases, and 11 bases stayed unmatched. This CDR3 spans 16 amino acids. CDR1 is DFQATT, CDR2 SNEGSKA, per germline (reference sequence). CDR3 region: CSAAELLAGGGDTQYF. The CDR3 nucleotides are TGCAGTGCTGCTGAATTACTAGCGGGAGGAGGAGATACGCAGTATTTT.

This clonotype was observed a few times. The chain joins TRBV12-3 or TRBV12-4 to TRBJ1-6; 9 bases agree with TRBD1. V lost 5 bases to trimming and J lost 9 bases; unmatched junction nucleotides: 8. The CDR3 totals 15 residues. CDR3 residues: CASSIPGQGTSPLHF. The CDR3 DNA follows: TGTGCCAGCAGTATTCCGGGACAGGGTACTTCACCCCTCCACTTT.

This clonotype has a handful of counts. The CDR3 is CASSTQTVNTEAFF. The CDR3 region has the DNA TGCGCCAGCAGCACGCAAACAGTGAACACTGAAGCTTTCTTT. The V call is TRBV5-1, the J call TRBJ1-1; no clear D. This CDR3 region has 14 residues. Trimming cost V 4 bases and J 0 bases, with 10 bases left between them. Germline CDR1 SGHRS, CDR2 YFSETQ.

This clonotype was counted a few times. The chain is built from TRBV29-1 and TRBJ2-1, with a weak D call TRBD1 (6 bases). CDR1 is SQVTM, CDR2 ANQGSEA, per germline. Trimming took off 5 bases at V and 6 bases at J, with 14 bases between the two ends. This CDR3 has 13 residues. In nucleotides, the CDR3 is TGCAGCGTTTACCCCCCGGACAGCAATGAGCAGTTCTTC. This gives the protein CSVYPPDSNEQFF.

The V and J genes are TRBV4-3 and TRBJ2-3, with 8 bases matching TRBD1. The germline V gene encodes CDR1 LGHNA and CDR2 YSLEER. V trimming: 8 bases; J trimming: 5 bases; junction bases outside the gene matches: 6. The length of the CDR3 is 13 residues. The CDR3 sequence is CASPRGRGDTQYF. DNA for the CDR3: TGCGCCAGCCCCAGGGGGCGAGGAGATACGCAGTATTTT.

This clonotype has just a few counts. The V and J genes are TRBV29-1 and TRBJ2-3; D ambiguous. The V gene lost 2 bases and the J gene lost 2 bases, with 17 bases spanning the gap. Germline V CDR1 and CDR2: SQVTM, ANQGSEA. CDR3 length: 16 residues. CDR3 amino acids: CSVEWLLPNTTDTQYF. As DNA, the CDR3 is TGCAGCGTTGAATGGCTGTTACCGAACACCACAGATACGCAGTATTTT.

This chain joins TRBV7-2 and TRBJ2-1; tentatively, D is TRBD2 (6 bases). The CDR3 runs 14 residues. Per germline, CDR1 SGHTA and CDR2 FQGNSA. V was shortened by 1 base and J by 9 bases, with 13 bases between the two germline ends. This chain's CDR3 is CASSLGPRLGEQFF. The CDR3 DNA is TGTGCCAGCAGCTTAGGACCCAGACTAGGTGAGCAGTTCTTC.